The T cell receptor beta chain described here comes from a study of blood T cell repertoires in COVID-19. CDR3 length: 13 amino acids. V shed 2 bases and J shed 1 base, with 5 bases lying between them. In the authors' methods: How many nucleated cells were present was estimated from reference gene primer amplification. The method was immunoSEQ multiplex PCR; TCRdb's version includes in-frame clones alone and lacks a portion of them. That table furnishes V, J and clone size, whereas the DNA furnished D and trimming. The repertoire consists of 60,000 or so clones, with 75% to 80% occurring once and the leading ten covering over 25%.

This receptor was taken from a human donor in a cohort sampled during active COVID-19. Sequenced: peripheral blood. The rearrangement links TRBV12-3 or TRBV12-4 to TRBJ1-1; D remains ambiguous. In nucleotides, the CDR3 is TGTGCCAGCAGTTTAACTTGGAACACTGAAGCTTTCTTT. Encoded protein: CASSLTWNTEAFF.